This TCR beta chain was identified during a study of T cell changes during pregnancy in multiple sclerosis. Germline V gene sequence: CDR1 SGHRS, CDR2 YFSETQ. The CDR3 runs 12 residues. V was cut by 6 bases and J by 5 bases, with 12 bases left in between. Assay: immunoSEQ multiplex PCR; the TCRdb copy retains only in-frame clones and omits some. The profile shows 60,000 to 65,000 clones, roughly 92% of them singletons. The source material was peripheral blood, sampled in the second trimester of pregnancy. This chain links TRBV5-1 with TRBJ2-7, with D tentatively TRBD1 (6 bases). The TCR sequence derives from a female donor with multiple sclerosis, enrolled in a pregnancy study. In DNA form, the CDR3 reads TGCGCCAGCAAGTCAACAGGGCACGAGCAGTACTTC. Its translation: CASKSTGHEQYF.